The present T cell receptor (beta chain) was sequenced within a study of T cells in Graves' hyperthyroidism and ophthalmopathy. This clonotype was seen at least ten times. The V gene's germline CDR1 is LGHDT and CDR2 YNNKEL (reference sequence). This CDR3 contains 15 residues. The V and J ends lost 5 bases and 2 bases respectively, with 12 bases between them. The CDR3 regions of TCR beta were amplified from RNA transcripts. First-round RT-PCR with HTBI primers amplified the TCR CDR3 region. In TCRdb, the multiplex PCR reads were re-called with MiXCR into one record per CDR3 protein. The sample holds about 600,000 distinct CDR3 sequences, roughly 15% seen once.

This TCR came from a middle-aged woman with Graves' ophthalmopathy. The rearrangement uses TRBV3-1 and TRBJ1-4; tentative D call: TRBD1 (6 bases). Material for sequencing was blood. CDR3 nucleotides: TGTGCCAGCAGCAAAAGCCAGGGGACTAATGAAAAACTGTTTTTT. Amino acids: CASSKSQGTNEKLFF.